Presented here are 27 T cell receptor beta chains from one specimen sequenced in a study of blood T cell repertoires in COVID-19. The table came from immunoSEQ multiplex PCR; TCRdb's copy has only in-frame clones and leaves some out. The table shows 170,000 or so clones, with 86% occurring only once. Material for sequencing was peripheral blood. These receptors were collected from a man in his fifties or sixties with active or convalescent COVID-19.

J is TRBJ2-1 and V is TRBV10-1; 10 nucleotides line up with TRBD2. This CDR3 is built from 15 residues. Germline V gene lookup returns CDR1 WNHNN and CDR2 SYGVQD (reference sequence). The V and J ends lost 3 bases and 9 bases, in that order; junction bases with no gene match: 8. CDR3 protein: CASSEGSGREGEQFF. The CDR3 DNA sequence: TGCGCCAGCAGTGAAGGGAGCGGGAGGGAGGGTGAGCAGTTCTTC.

The V call is TRBV6-5, the J call TRBJ2-1; D gene unclear. Germline lookup yields CDR1 MNHEY and CDR2 SVGAGI. The CDR3 spans 13 residues. The ends were cut back, 8 bases at V and 4 bases at J, with 12 bases in the middle. The CDR3 coding sequence is TGTGCCAGCTACCTCCCCGGGTACAATGAGCAGTTCTTC. The encoded protein is CASYLPGYNEQFF.

The chain employs TRBV5-1 and TRBJ2-3; TRBD1 aligns across 12 bases. This CDR3 region has 16 residues. CDR1 is SGHRS and CDR2 is YFSETQ in the germline V gene. Unmatched junction bases numbered 5, after V lost 0 bases and J lost 6 bases. The CDR3 spells CASSLEGQGAWDTQYF. The DNA of the CDR3 is TGCGCCAGCAGCTTGGAGGGACAGGGGGCTTGGGATACGCAGTATTTT. Based on the CDR3 plus reference TRBV5-1 and TRBJ2-3, the full variable domain is KAGVTQTPRYLIKTRGQQVTLSCSPISGHRSVSWYQQTPGQGLQFLFEYFSETQRNKGNFPGRFSGRQFSNSRSEMNVSTLELGDSALYLCASSLEGQGAWDTQYFGPGTRLTVL.

The rearrangement uses TRBV7-3 and TRBJ2-7; D might be TRBD2 (6 bases). The CDR3 sequence is 17 residues long. The germline V and J ends were trimmed by 5 bases and 4 bases, with 24 bases remaining between them. Germline V gives CDR1 SGHTA, CDR2 FQGTGA. Here the CDR3 DNA reads TGTGCCAGCAGCACTCTTGCGGGGAGAGAGGGCGCGTACGAGCAGTACTTC. It codes for CASSTLAGREGAYEQYF.

This clone was seen a few times. This chain links TRBV30 with TRBJ1-2, with TRBD1 matching 7 bases. V gave up 4 bases and J gave up 1 base; unmatched junction bases: 6. Germline V CDR1 and CDR2: GTSNPN, SVGIG (reference sequence). The CDR3 is 14 amino acids. The CDR3 DNA sequence: TGTGCCTGGAACAAAGGGGGCAGTAACTATGGCTACACCTTC. Translation: CAWNKGGSNYGYTF. Full variable domain (missing parts from reference TRBV30 and TRBJ1-2): SQTIHQWPATLVQPVGSPLSLECTVEGTSNPNLYWYRQAAGRGLQLLFYSVGIGQISSEVPQNLSASRPQDRQFILSSKKLLLSDSGFYLCAWNKGGSNYGYTFGSGTRLTVV.

A single count supports this clone. V and J are TRBV2 and TRBJ2-3; D may be TRBD1 (5 bases). The CDR3 is 16 residues long. The V gene's germline CDR1 is SNHLY and CDR2 FYNNEI. Trimming removed 7 bases from V and 0 bases from J, with 17 bases in between. The CDR3 region is CASTPLAGQSTDTQYF. CDR3 coding DNA: TGTGCCAGCACCCCCTTGGCAGGGCAAAGCACAGATACGCAGTATTTT.

A word on this clone: Other DNA sequences within the sample encode an identical CDR3. The chain employs TRBV30 and TRBJ1-3, with D possibly matching TRBD1 (6 bases). V dropped 0 bases and J dropped 0 bases, with 9 bases sitting between them. This CDR3 comprises 15 residues. Germline CDR1 is GTSNPN and CDR2 is SVGIG (reference sequence). The DNA of the CDR3 is TGTGCCTGGAGTGTCGGGGGGCGCTCTGGAAACACCATATATTTT. Its protein product is CAWSVGGRSGNTIYF. The full variable domain, rest sourced from reference TRBV30 and TRBJ1-3, is SQTIHQWPATLVQPVGSPLSLECTVEGTSNPNLYWYRQAAGRGLQLLFYSVGIGQISSEVPQNLSASRPQDRQFILSSKKLLLSDSGFYLCAWSVGGRSGNTIYFGEGSWLTVV.

This clone was detected once. This chain links TRBV6-6 with TRBJ1-1, with D possibly TRBD1 on 6 matching bases. The V end was cut by 7 bases, the J end by 4 bases, with 16 bases between. Germline CDR1 is MNHNY and CDR2 is SVGAGI (reference sequence). This CDR3 comprises 14 residues. CDR3 in DNA: TGTGCCAGCACCGAATCGGGGGGGGCCACTGAAGCTTTCTTT. It yields the protein CASTESGGATEAFF.

CDR3 bases: TGTGCCAGCAGCTTTGGACAGGGGGCCGATGAGCAGTTCTTC. Residues: CASSFGQGADEQFF. V and J are TRBV11-3 and TRBJ2-1, with TRBD1 matching over 11 bases. The junction had 3 bases not matched to a gene; V was cut back by 3 bases and J by 8 bases. This CDR3 region has 14 residues. Per germline, CDR1 SGHNT and CDR2 YENEEA.

This chain uses TRBV21-1 with TRBJ1-1; the table's D call, TRBD1, has no DNA check behind it. TRBV21-1 is a recognized pseudogene. The CDR3 is 17 amino acids. CDR3 residues: CASTIGWDGARNTEAFF. DNA of the CDR3: TGTGCCAGCACTATCGGGTGGGATGGGGCGAGGAACACTGAAGCTTTCTTT.

The rearrangement links TRBV5-1 to TRBJ1-2; TRBD1 matches 10 bases. The CDR3 loop spans 12 amino acids. Germline-derived CDR1 and CDR2 are SGHRS and YFSETQ. Unmatched junction bases numbered 3, after V lost 2 bases and J lost 11 bases. This CDR3 reads CASSFGTGAYTF. CDR3 DNA sequence: TGCGCCAGCAGCTTCGGGACAGGGGCATACACCTTC.

The rearrangement links TRBV5-6 to TRBJ1-5; no clear D. The CDR3 sequence is 14 residues long. V was cut by 0 bases and J by 1 base, with 5 bases left in between. Germline loops: CDR1 SGHDT, CDR2 YYEEEE. The CDR3 DNA reads TGTGCCAGCAGCTTGGGCGGGAGCAATCAGCCCCAGCATTTT. Protein product: CASSLGGSNQPQHF.

The rearrangement links TRBV30 to TRBJ1-5; a weak D match, TRBD1 (5 bases). The CDR3 has 14 residues. V lost 6 bases and J 1 base, leaving 13 bases between the germline ends. CDR1 and CDR2 from the germline V gene are GTSNPN and SVGIG (reference sequence). CDR3 sequence: CACHAAGSNQPQHF. CDR3 sequence (DNA): TGTGCCTGCCACGCCGCAGGGAGCAATCAGCCCCAGCATTTT.

The gene calls are TRBV2 and TRBJ1-5; a possible D gene is TRBD1 (5 bases). The V end was cut by 7 bases, the J end by 2 bases, with 15 bases between. Germline V gene lookup returns CDR1 SNHLY and CDR2 FYNNEI. The CDR3 consists of 15 residues. CDR3: CASTDRGIGNQPQHF. As DNA, the CDR3 is TGTGCCAGCACAGACCGGGGGATTGGCAATCAGCCCCAGCATTTT. The full variable domain, its missing parts supplied by reference TRBV2 and TRBJ1-5, is EPEVTQTPSHQVTQMGQEVILRCVPISNHLYFYWYRQILGQKVEFLVSFYNNEISEKSEIFDDQFSVERPDGSNFTLKIRSTKLEDSAMYFCASTDRGIGNQPQHFGDGTRLSIL.

As DNA, the CDR3 is TGTGCCAGCAGCTCTAGACTAGCGCCTAGCACAGATACGCAGTATTTT. Its translation: CASSSRLAPSTDTQYF. The chain has TRBV5-4 and TRBJ2-3, with 8 bases fitting TRBD2. There are 16 residues in the CDR3. CDR1 and CDR2 (germline): SGHNT, YYREEE (reference sequence). With V trimmed by 3 bases and J by 0 bases, 6 bases remained unmatched.

A single count supports this clone. The chain combines TRBV6-5 with TRBJ2-7, with TRBD2 as a possible D gene (6 bases). Germline CDR1 MNHEY, CDR2 SVGAGI. The CDR3 extends over 12 amino acids. V was clipped by 6 bases and J by 1 base, with 7 bases between them. The CDR3 coding sequence is TGTGCCAGCAGGGCGGGATCCTACGAGCAGTACTTC. Translating gives CASRAGSYEQYF.

The chain carries TRBV27 and TRBJ2-7; D might be TRBD1 (5 bases). The CDR3 consists of 12 residues. Trimming left V 8 bases short and J 2 bases short, with 10 bases between. Germline V gene sequence: CDR1 MNHEY, CDR2 SMNVEV (reference sequence). CDR3 sequence: CASLETAYEQYF. As DNA, the CDR3 is TGTGCCAGCCTCGAGACAGCCTACGAGCAGTACTTC.

CDR3 region: CASSDTAPRDGYTF. In DNA form, the CDR3 reads TGTGCCAGCAGCGATACTGCCCCTCGTGATGGCTACACCTTC. This chain joins TRBV16 and TRBJ1-2; D remains ambiguous. Germline V CDR1 and CDR2: KGHSY, FQNENV. The CDR3 has 14 residues. V was clipped by 5 bases and J by 6 bases, with 16 bases between them.

This sequence joins TRBV2 and TRBJ1-3; no reliable D call. This CDR3 comprises 14 residues. CDR1 SNHLY and CDR2 FYNNEI come from the germline V gene. V lost 6 bases to trimming and J lost 0 bases, with 9 bases between them. CDR3 DNA: TGTGCCAGCAGGACGGGTAGCTCTGGAAACACCATATATTTT. This translates into CASRTGSSGNTIYF.

The chain combines TRBV1 with TRBJ1-2; the table's D call TRBD1 went unverified against the DNA. TRBV1 is shown as a pseudogene. The CDR3 totals 16 residues. The CDR3 here is CTSSQGHKGVGICYTF. CDR3 nucleotides: TGCACCAGCAGCCAAGGCCATAAGGGGGTGGGTATATGCTACACCTTC.

V usage is TRBV12-5 and J usage is TRBJ2-5, with 7 nucleotides matching TRBD2. CDR1 and CDR2 (germline): LGHNT, FRNRAP. V lost 8 bases, J lost 1 base, and 7 bases stayed unmatched. The CDR3 totals 14 residues. CDR3 sequence (DNA): TGTGCTAGTTCTTGGGGGGGGACCCAAGAGACCCAGTACTTC. This gives the protein CASSWGGTQETQYF.

The chain couples TRBV19 to TRBJ1-5; 7 positions match TRBD1. Trimming at V came to 7 bases and at J to 4 bases, leaving 10 bases not matched to a gene. The CDR3 consists of 15 residues. Germline V gives CDR1 LNHDA, CDR2 SQIVND (reference sequence). CDR3 nucleotides: TGTGCCAGTACCATGTCTGGGACAGAAAATCAGCCCCAGCATTTT. It specifies CASTMSGTENQPQHF.

V is TRBV10-1 and J is TRBJ2-5; 8 nucleotides agree with TRBD1. Unmatched junction bases numbered 1, after V lost 6 bases and J lost 1 base. This CDR3 is 13 amino acids long. The germline gives CDR1 WNHNN, CDR2 SYGVQD (reference sequence). DNA for the CDR3: TGCGCCAGCAGCCAGGGGGCCCAAGAGACCCAGTACTTC. Protein: CASSQGAQETQYF.

The J gene is TRBJ1-2, the V gene TRBV4-1; no definite D call. The V gene lost 5 bases and the J gene lost 7 bases, with 14 bases spanning the gap. This CDR3 spans 13 amino acids. Germline CDR1 is MGHRA and CDR2 is YSYEKL. The CDR3 sequence: CASSVLLEGGYTF. CDR3 sequence (DNA): TGCGCCAGCAGCGTGTTACTAGAGGGTGGCTACACCTTC.

This clone was found once. V and J are TRBV5-4 and TRBJ1-2, with 7 bases aligning to TRBD1. The CDR3 totals 14 residues. The junction had 6 bases not matched to a gene; V was cut back by 3 bases and J by 4 bases. The germline gives CDR1 SGHNT, CDR2 YYREEE (reference sequence). DNA of the CDR3: TGTGCCAGCAGCTCTGACAGGGACCCCTATGGCTACACCTTC. This gives the protein CASSSDRDPYGYTF.

V gene TRBV29-1 combines with J gene TRBJ1-1; D is unclear. V was clipped by 4 bases and J by 6 bases, with 6 bases between them. The CDR3 totals 10 residues. Per the germline V gene, CDR1 is SQVTM and CDR2 is ANQGSEA. In DNA form, the CDR3 reads TGCAGCGTTGCGGCGGCTGAAGCTTTCTTT. Translation gives CSVAAAEAFF.

This chain uses TRBV28 with TRBJ2-7; 9 nucleotides agree with TRBD2. The CDR3 covers 15 residues. Germline V gene lookup returns CDR1 MDHEN and CDR2 SYDVKM. V shed 6 bases, J shed 0 bases, and the junction held 6 bases outside the gene matches. CDR3 region: CASRREGSSSYEQYF. The CDR3 DNA reads TGTGCCAGCAGGCGGGAGGGTTCGAGCTCCTACGAGCAGTACTTC.